This TCR beta chain is drawn from a study of OX40 agonist ivuxolimab in advanced cancers. Looking at the study overall: Hepatocellular carcinoma, melanoma, renal cell or head and neck cancer was diagnosed in the dose-escalation patients.

This CDR3 is built from 12 residues. CDR1 and CDR2 from the germline V gene are SEHNR and FQNEAQ (reference sequence). About this clone: No antigen is known for it.

General study results and limits: It was not determined which antigens were specifically recognized by the peripheral T cells that had undergone clonal expansion.

Data came from immunoSEQ multiplex PCR; TCRdb stores just in-frame clones and leaves some out. The data contain roughly 50,000 clones, around 92% of them singletons. Specimen: CD4+ or CD8+ T cells sorted from blood, collected in a trial of the OX40 agonist ivuxolimab. The sequence was collected from an adult with an advanced solid tumor such as melanoma, head and neck, liver or kidney cancer. The V and J genes are TRBV7-9 and TRBJ2-5; D call uncertain. The J call may be incorrect, as the DNA end agrees better with TRBJ2-7. In DNA form, the CDR3 reads TGTGCCAGCAGCTTAAAAGGACACGAGCAGTACTTC. Protein product: CASSLKGHEQYF.